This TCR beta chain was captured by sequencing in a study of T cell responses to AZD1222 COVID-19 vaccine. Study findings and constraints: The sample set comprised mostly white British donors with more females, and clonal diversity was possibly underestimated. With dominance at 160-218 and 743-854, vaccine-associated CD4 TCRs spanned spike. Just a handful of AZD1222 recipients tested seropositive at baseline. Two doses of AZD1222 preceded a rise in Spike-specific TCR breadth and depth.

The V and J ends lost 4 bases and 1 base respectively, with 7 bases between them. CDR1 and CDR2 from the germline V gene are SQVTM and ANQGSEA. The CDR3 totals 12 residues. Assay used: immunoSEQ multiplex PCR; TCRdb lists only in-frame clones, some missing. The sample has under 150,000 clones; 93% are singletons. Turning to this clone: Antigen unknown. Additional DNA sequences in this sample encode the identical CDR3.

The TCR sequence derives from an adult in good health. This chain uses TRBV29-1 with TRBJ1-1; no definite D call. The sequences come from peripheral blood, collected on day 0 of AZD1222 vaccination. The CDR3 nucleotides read TGCAGCGTTGGGAGCGGGAACACTGAAGCTTTCTTT. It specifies CSVGSGNTEAFF.